This TCR beta chain was documented in a study of T-cell reconstitution after alpha-beta-depleted transplantation in children. Broader study findings: Several hundred rapidly expanded clones from non-depleted graft cells reportedly supplied alpha-beta T cells about two months post-transplant. Some patients' high day-60 TCRbeta diversity was attributed to recipient cells surviving conditioning. By one year post-transplant, T-cell counts and diversity largely arose from T cells that were newly produced.

With respect to this clonotype: Antigen specificity is unknown.

V was cut by 0 bases and J by 4 bases, with 10 bases left in between. This CDR3 comprises 15 residues. Germline CDR1 reads SGHRS; CDR2 reads YFSETQ. Unique molecular identifiers were incorporated when the TCRbeta library was constructed. Via MiXCR, TCRdb re-called the PCR reads, giving one row per CDR3 protein. The sample lists roughly 82,000 distinct CDR3 sequences, 11% to 15% occurring once. The chain carries TRBV5-1 and TRBJ2-2; D gene ambiguous. Here the sequenced sample was PBMCs, mostly from graft donor cells, taken 180 days after TCRalphabeta/CD19-depleted stem cell transplant. This TCR was sampled from a male patient aged 2-15 years who had a stem cell transplant for acute lymphoblastic leukemia, so the T cells may come from the graft donor. CDR3 nucleotides: TGCGCCAGCAGCTTGGACCCCCAAGGCACCGGGGAGCTGTTTTTT. This translates into CASSLDPQGTGELFF.